This is a list of T cell receptor beta chains from one sample in a study of blood T cell repertoires in COVID-19. TCRdb's table, derived via immunoSEQ multiplex PCR, lists solely in-frame clones and lacks some. Among 150,000 to 200,000 clones listed, around 76% were seen once. Sequenced material: peripheral blood. The receptors here all came from a woman aged 70-85 years with acute or convalescent COVID-19. Both conserved end residues are part of each CDR3. D genes are given only for firm matches. Size tells how often a clone was seen (once, few, many) or the class of an expanded clone, and some rows leave it out.

J gene,V gene,clone size,D gene,CDR3 DNA,CDR3 protein
TRBJ1-3,TRBV28,-,-,TGTGCCAGCAAGGACGCAGGGATGGGATCTGGAAACACCATATATTTT,CASKDAGMGSGNTIYF
TRBJ1-3,TRBV6-6,-,TRBD1,TGTGCCAGCAGGGAACAGGGGGCATTCGTCCACACCATATATTTT,CASREQGAFVHTIYF
TRBJ1-1,TRBV2,-,TRBD1,TGTGCCAGCAGTAAGACAGGGGCGAACACTGAAGCTTTCTTT,CASSKTGANTEAFF
TRBJ2-1,TRBV11-3,-,-,TGTGCCAGCAGCTTAGTGTCAACTGGTGTGAATGAGCAGTTCTTC,CASSLVSTGVNEQFF
TRBJ2-2,TRBV6-1,few,TRBD2,TGTGCCAGCAGTGCGGGACTAGCGGAACACACCGGGGAGCTGTTTTTT,CASSAGLAEHTGELFF
TRBJ2-5,TRBV14,-,-,TGTGCCAGCAGTGAGGCAGTCGCGAACCAAGAGACCCAGTACTTC,CASSEAVANQETQYF
TRBJ1-2,TRBV15,-,-,TGTGCCACCAGCAGAGTTCCGGTCGAGGACTATGGCTACACCTTC,CATSRVPVEDYGYTF
TRBJ1-6,TRBV28,-,TRBD1,TGTGCCAGCAAAAGGACAGGGGGTAATTCACCCCTCCACTTT,CASKRTGGNSPLHF
TRBJ2-2,TRBV7-9,many,-,TGTGCCAGCAGCCAGGGGATGGCAGCCTCGAACACCGGGGAGCTGTTTTTT,CASSQGMAASNTGELFF
TRBJ1-5,TRBV15,-,TRBD1,TGTGCCACCAGCAGAGACAGGGGGCTTAATCAGCCCCAGCATTTT,CATSRDRGLNQPQHF
TRBJ2-2,TRBV9,-,TRBD1,TGTGCCAGCAGCGTAGCTCTTATGACAGGGGTCACCGGGGAGCTGTTTTTT,CASSVALMTGVTGELFF
TRBJ2-7,TRBV2,-,TRBD1,TGTGCCAGCAGTGAGGACAGGTATTCCTACGAGCAGTACTTC,CASSEDRYSYEQYF
TRBJ2-1,TRBV5-1,-,-,TGCGCCAGCAGCTTGGAGGCAGGGAGGAGAGGTGAGCAGTTCTTC,CASSLEAGRRGEQFF
TRBJ1-1,TRBV28,-,-,TGTGCCAGCAGTCGCGATTATAACACTGAAGCTTTCTTT,CASSRDYNTEAFF
TRBJ1-5,TRBV7-2,-,-,TGTGCCAGCAGCTTAGCCAGATCTCAGCCCCAGCATTTT,CASSLARSQPQHF
TRBJ2-1,TRBV27,-,TRBD2,TGTGCCAGCAACCCTTCTCGACTAGCGGGAGGGCCGGGGGATGAGCAGTTCTTC,CASNPSRLAGGPGDEQFF
TRBJ2-2,TRBV6-5,many,TRBD1,TGTGCCAGCATGACAGGGTATGACGGGGAGCTGTTTTTT,CASMTGYDGELFF
TRBJ1-1,TRBV3-1/TRBV3-2,-,-,TGTGCCAGCAGCCAAGTACAGGGAGATAAAGCTTTCTTT,CASSQVQGDKAFF
TRBJ1-2,TRBV10-2,-,TRBD1,TGCGCCAGCAGTGAGTTACAGGGGATCTATGGCTACACCTTC,CASSELQGIYGYTF
TRBJ2-2,TRBV7-9,-,-,TGTGCCAGCAGCTTAACAGTCGGGGAGCTGTTTTTT,CASSLTVGELFF
TRBJ1-5,TRBV5-4,-,-,TGTGCCAGCAGCTTCGGAGGGCAGGGCGTTCGCAATCAGCCCCAGCATTTT,CASSFGGQGVRNQPQHF
TRBJ1-2,TRBV5-1,-,TRBD1,TGCGCCAGCAGCCCATTGGGGACAGGCTATGGCTACACCTTC,CASSPLGTGYGYTF
TRBJ1-6,TRBV4-3,few,TRBD1,TGCGCCAGCAGTCGGGACAGTCTTAATTCACCCCTCCACTTT,CASSRDSLNSPLHF
TRBJ1-1,TRBV4-1,-,TRBD1,TGCGCCAGCAGCCTAGGACAGGGCTTAGCTGAAGCTTTCTTT,CASSLGQGLAEAFF
TRBJ2-2,TRBV7-9,-,-,TGTGCCAGCAGCCTGGAGGGAAGGAACGCCGGGGAGCTGTTTTTT,CASSLEGRNAGELFF
TRBJ1-1,TRBV30,-,TRBD1,TGTGCCTGGAGTGTACCCAGGGGACAGGGAGGGACTGAAGCTTTCTTT,CAWSVPRGQGGTEAFF
TRBJ2-7,TRBV29-1,-,TRBD2,TGCAGCGTTGAGGGACTAGCGGGGCCCTACGAGCAGTACTTC,CSVEGLAGPYEQYF
TRBJ2-5,TRBV5-1,-,TRBD2,TGCGCCAGCAGCTTGGCCATAGCGGGGGAGACCCAGTACTTC,CASSLAIAGETQYF
TRBJ1-1,TRBV7-9,-,-,TGTGCCAGCAGCCTTAAATACACTGAAGCTTTCTTT,CASSLKYTEAFF
TRBJ1-2,TRBV30,-,TRBD1,TGTGCCTGGTCAGGGACAGGGGGCGAAAATGGCTACACCTTC,CAWSGTGGENGYTF
TRBJ1-6,TRBV5-4,-,-,TGTGCCAGCAGCTCTTGGACGGGGAATTCACCCCTCCACTTT,CASSSWTGNSPLHF
TRBJ2-5,TRBV28,-,TRBD2,TGTGCCAGCTCATCACGGGGACTATATTTAGAGACCCAGTACTTC,CASSSRGLYLETQYF
TRBJ2-2,TRBV19,-,-,TGTGCCAGTAGTAGGGGGACAACGAACACCGGGGAGCTGTTTTTT,CASSRGTTNTGELFF
TRBJ1-6,TRBV2,-,-,TGTGCCAGCAGTGGCGAGATCTCCTATAATTCACCCCTCCACTTT,CASSGEISYNSPLHF
TRBJ2-1,TRBV28,-,TRBD2,TGTGCCAGCCGGAGGACTAGCGGATTGAATGAGCAGTTCTTC,CASRRTSGLNEQFF
TRBJ1-6,TRBV4-3,once,-,TGCGCCAGCAGCCCAGAATTTAGCTCCTATAATTCACCCCTCCACTTT,CASSPEFSSYNSPLHF
TRBJ1-5,TRBV30,-,TRBD1,TGTGCCTGGAGTCTACAGGGGGCGAGCCAGCCCCAGCATTTT,CAWSLQGASQPQHF
TRBJ2-7,TRBV12-3/TRBV12-4,-,-,TGTGCCAGCAGTGGTTTAGACGAGCAGTACTTC,CASSGLDEQYF
TRBJ2-5,TRBV19,-,TRBD2,TGTGCCAGTAGTACAAGCGGGATTAAAGAGACCCAGTACTTC,CASSTSGIKETQYF
TRBJ1-2,TRBV6-6,-,-,TGTGCCAGCCACCCCCCCGGGACACCCTCGGGGTATGGCTACACCTTC,CASHPPGTPSGYGYTF
TRBJ2-6,TRBV7-2,-,TRBD1,TGTGCCAGCAGAACCCCGGGACAGCACAGCTCTGGGGCCAACGTCCTGACTTTC,CASRTPGQHSSGANVLTF
TRBJ1-2,TRBV24-1,-,-,TGTGCCACCAAATCGGCGGGGGATAACTATGGCTACACCTTC,CATKSAGDNYGYTF
TRBJ2-6,TRBV5-1,-,TRBD1,TGCGCCAGCAGCAGGGGACAGGGGACCTCCTCTGGGGCCAACGTCCTGACTTTC,CASSRGQGTSSGANVLTF
TRBJ2-3,TRBV4-2,once,TRBD2,TGTGCCAGCAGCCAAGGCCTAGCGGGGGGGTGGGATACGCAGTATTTT,CASSQGLAGGWDTQYF
TRBJ2-3,TRBV11-2,once,TRBD2,TGTGCCAGCAGCCCGGGAGGAGAAACAGATACGCAGTATTTT,CASSPGGETDTQYF
TRBJ2-1,TRBV5-1,-,TRBD2,TGCGCCAGCAGCTCGAGCGGGGGGGCCTGGGAGCAGTTCTTC,CASSSSGGAWEQFF
TRBJ2-2,TRBV5-4,-,-,TGTGCCAGCAGCGTGGGGGCAGGCAGTGCCGGGGAGCTGTTTTTT,CASSVGAGSAGELFF